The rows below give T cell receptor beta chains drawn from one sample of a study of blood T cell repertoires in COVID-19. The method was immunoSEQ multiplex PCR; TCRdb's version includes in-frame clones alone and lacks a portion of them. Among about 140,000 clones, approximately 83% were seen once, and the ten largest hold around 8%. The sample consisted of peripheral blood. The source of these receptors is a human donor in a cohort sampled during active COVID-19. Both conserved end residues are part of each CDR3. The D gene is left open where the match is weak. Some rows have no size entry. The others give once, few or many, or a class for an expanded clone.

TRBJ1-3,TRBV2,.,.,TGTGCCAGCAGCGCCGTACTAGGAAACACCATATATTTT,CASSAVLGNTIYF
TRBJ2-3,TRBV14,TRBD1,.,TGTGCCAGCAGCCAAACCGGGACAGGGAGCTTCACAGATACGCAGTATTTT,CASSQTGTGSFTDTQYF
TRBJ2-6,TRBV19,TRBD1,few,TGTGCCAGTAGTAACGACAGGGCTGGGGCCAACGTCCTGACTTTC,CASSNDRAGANVLTF
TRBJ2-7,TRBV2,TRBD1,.,TGTGCCAGCAGTACCAGGGGGACCGGCTACGAGCAGTACTTC,CASSTRGTGYEQYF
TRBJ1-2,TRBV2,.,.,TGTGCCAGCAGACCAACCGCTACAGGGCAAAACGGCTACACCTTC,CASRPTATGQNGYTF
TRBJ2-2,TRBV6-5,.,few,TGTGCCAGCCGGTGGGAGCGGAACACCGGGGAGCTGTTTTTT,CASRWERNTGELFF
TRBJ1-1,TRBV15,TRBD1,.,TGTGCCACCAGCAGATTTGACAGGGAGAACACTGAAGCTTTCTTT,CATSRFDRENTEAFF
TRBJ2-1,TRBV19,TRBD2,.,TGTGCCAGTAGTGCCAGCGGGGGGCCGAATGAGCAGTTCTTC,CASSASGGPNEQFF
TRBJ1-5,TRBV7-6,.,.,TGTGCCAGCAGCTTAACAGCCGGGGGAGGGTCAGGCCCCCAGCATTTT,CASSLTAGGGSGPQHF
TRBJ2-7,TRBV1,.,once,TGCACCAGCAGCTCGACAGGGGGCTCTAGGCCGTACGAGCAGTACTTC,CTSSSTGGSRPYEQYF
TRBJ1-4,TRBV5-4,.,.,TGTGCCAGCAGCTCTGCCGGGGGGGCGCCTAATGAAAAACTGTTTTTT,CASSSAGGAPNEKLFF